Listed below are T cell receptor beta chains from one sample, sequenced in a study of T-cell reconstitution after alpha-beta-depleted transplantation in children. TCRdb recomputed calls from the PCR reads with MiXCR, one row per CDR3 protein. This table has more than 200,000 distinct CDR3 sequences, approximately 8.4% appearing once. The sequencing used PBMCs, mostly from graft donor cells, collected 360 days after TCRalphabeta/CD19-depleted stem cell transplant. Receptor source: a male patient aged 2-10 years who had a stem cell transplant for acute myeloid leukemia, so the T cells may come from the graft donor. Each CDR3 is given with its conserved first and last residue. The D gene is left open where the match is weak. A row's size may be missing; if present it is once, few, many or a size class.

NA,NA,TRBJ1-2,TRBV20-1,TGCAGTGCCCCCAGGGTGGGGAATGGCTACACCTTC,CSAPRVGNGYTF
NA,TRBD2,TRBJ2-1,TRBV7-3,TGTGCCAGCAGCGCGAGACTAGCGAGAACTTCTAGTGAGCAGTTCTTC,CASSARLARTSSEQFF
few,TRBD1,TRBJ2-6,TRBV12-3/TRBV12-4,TGTGCCAGCGGGGGACAGGGGGACTCTGGGGCCAACGTCCTGACTTTC,CASGGQGDSGANVLTF
many,TRBD1,TRBJ2-5,TRBV14,TGTGCCAGCAGCCCAGACAGGGGGCGAGGAGAGACCCAGTACTTC,CASSPDRGRGETQYF
NA,NA,TRBJ2-3,TRBV9,TGTGCCAGCAGCGGGGCAGGAGATACGCAGTATTTT,CASSGAGDTQYF
few,NA,TRBJ1-5,TRBV27,TGTGCCAGCAGTTTAAAGGGCAATCAGCCCCAGCATTTT,CASSLKGNQPQHF
few,NA,TRBJ2-5,TRBV2,TGTGCCAGCAGTGGGGCCGGCGAGACCCAGTACTTC,CASSGAGETQYF
few,TRBD2,TRBJ2-3,TRBV7-2,TGTGCCAGCAGCTTACCAGCGGGGGGGCCCACAGATACGCAGTATTTT,CASSLPAGGPTDTQYF
few,NA,TRBJ1-1,TRBV20-1,TGCAGTGCTAGAGATCACTCCCGGGACACTGAAGCTTTCTTT,CSARDHSRDTEAFF
NA,TRBD1,TRBJ2-5,TRBV11-2,TGTGCCAGCAGCTTCGGGACAGAAGAGACCCAGTACTTC,CASSFGTEETQYF
few,NA,TRBJ2-5,TRBV29-1,TGCAGCGTTTCAGCCTCCCAAGAGACCCAGTACTTC,CSVSASQETQYF
few,NA,TRBJ1-2,TRBV12-3/TRBV12-4,TGTGCCAGCAGTCTCGGACCCGCCGGGGGATATGGCTACACCTTC,CASSLGPAGGYGYTF
NA,NA,TRBJ2-3,TRBV20-1,TGCAGTGCTCCGGCGGGGCGCACAGATACGCAGTATTTT,CSAPAGRTDTQYF